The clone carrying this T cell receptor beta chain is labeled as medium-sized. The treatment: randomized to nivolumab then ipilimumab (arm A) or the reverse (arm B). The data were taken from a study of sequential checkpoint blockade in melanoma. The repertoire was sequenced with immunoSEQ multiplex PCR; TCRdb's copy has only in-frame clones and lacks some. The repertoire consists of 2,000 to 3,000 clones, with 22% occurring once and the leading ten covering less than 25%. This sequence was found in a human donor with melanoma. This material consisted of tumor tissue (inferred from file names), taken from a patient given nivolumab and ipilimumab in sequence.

CDR3 nucleotides: TGTGCCATCAGTGAGTCGATGGCGGCCCCCAGCACAGATACGCAGTATTTT. Its translation is CAISESMAAPSTDTQYF. The chain recombines TRBV10-3 with TRBJ2-3; D unresolved. Per germline, CDR1 ENHRY and CDR2 SYGVKD. CDR3 length: 17 residues. V lost 0 bases to trimming and J lost 0 bases, with 13 bases between them.